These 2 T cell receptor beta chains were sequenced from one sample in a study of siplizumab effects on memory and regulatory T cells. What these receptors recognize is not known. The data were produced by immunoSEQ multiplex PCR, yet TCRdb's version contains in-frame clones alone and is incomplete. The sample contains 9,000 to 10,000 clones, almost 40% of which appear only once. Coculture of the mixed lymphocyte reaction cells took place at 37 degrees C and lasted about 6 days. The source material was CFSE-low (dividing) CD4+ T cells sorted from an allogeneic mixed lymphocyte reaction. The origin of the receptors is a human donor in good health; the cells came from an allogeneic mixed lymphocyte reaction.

As DNA, the CDR3 is TGTGCCAGCAGGCAACAGGGGATGAACACTGAAGCTTTCTTT. Amino acids: CASRQQGMNTEAFF. This chain uses TRBV6-4 with TRBJ1-1; TRBD1 aligns across 7 bases. The germline CDR1 and CDR2 sequences are MRHNA and SNTAGT. This CDR3 is built from 14 residues. V dropped 6 bases and J dropped 0; count of bases not matched to a gene: 4.

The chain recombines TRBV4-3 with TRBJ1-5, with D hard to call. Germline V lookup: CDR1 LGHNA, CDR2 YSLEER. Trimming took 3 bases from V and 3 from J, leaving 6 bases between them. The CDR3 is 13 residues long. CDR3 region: CASSHDTNQPQHF. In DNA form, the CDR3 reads TGCGCCAGCAGCCATGACACCAATCAGCCCCAGCATTTT.